The 11 T cell receptor beta chains listed next were all sequenced from one sample in a study of CXCR3-negative and CXCR3-positive naive CD8 T cells. The libraries of TRB cDNA were constructed through 5' RACE using UMI labels. TCRdb derives one entry per CDR3 protein from the 5' RACE reads, leaving out DNA. The sample table sets out 100,000 to 150,000 distinct CDR3 sequences. Sequencing was carried out using naive CXCR3- CD8+ T cells from blood. Subset meaning: CD45RO-CCR7+CD27+CD95- naive CD8+ T cells lacking CXCR3 (TNR3-). These receptors were obtained from a human donor in good health. Some clones in this sample may be carry-over from other donors' samples.

J is TRBJ2-6 and V is TRBV20-1. The CDR3 spans 15 residues. CDR1 DFQATT and CDR2 SNEGSKA come from the germline V gene (reference sequence). CDR3: CSASPRGSGANVLTF.

The chain recombines TRBV28 with TRBJ2-7; TCRdb designates TRBD1, a call that cannot be tested without DNA. The CDR3 loop spans 12 amino acids. The V gene's germline CDR1 is MDHEN and CDR2 SYDVKM. The CDR3 region is CATHDSLYEQYF.

The chain recombines TRBV7-9 with TRBJ2-5; TCRdb's assignment of TRBD2 cannot be checked, as there is no DNA. Germline V gene data show CDR1 as SEHNR and CDR2 as FQNEAQ (reference sequence). The CDR3 is made up of 16 amino acids. CDR3 residues: CASSSKRDPYQETQYF.

This CDR3 is CASSLPGTGEQETQYF. The chain is built from TRBV7-9 and TRBJ2-5; checking the TCRdb D call of TRBD1 is not possible without DNA. This CDR3 spans 16 amino acids. Germline CDR1 is SEHNR and CDR2 is FQNEAQ (reference sequence).

V and J are TRBV28 and TRBJ2-3; TCRdb indicates TRBD1, and absent DNA this call remains unverified. The CDR3 is 15 residues long. Germline V gene sequence: CDR1 MDHEN, CDR2 SYDVKM. The CDR3 spells CASSFLWTAIDTQYF.

This rearrangement joins TRBV2 to TRBJ2-3; TCRdb's D call, TRBD1, is unchecked because there is no DNA. This CDR3 contains 13 residues. CDR1 is SNHLY, CDR2 FYNNEI, per germline. This chain's CDR3 is CASKTGITDTQYF.

The genes are TRBV29-1 and TRBJ2-5; TCRdb designates TRBD1, a call that cannot be tested without DNA. The germline gives CDR1 SQVTM, CDR2 ANQGSEA. The CDR3 runs to 14 residues. The CDR3 loop is CSVEVVRGNEAQYF.

The chain uses TRBV12-3 or TRBV12-4 and TRBJ2-5; without DNA, the TCRdb call of TRBD1 cannot be checked. The length of the CDR3 is 13 residues. Here the CDR3 reads CASSSQGWGTQYF.

This chain joins TRBV28 and TRBJ2-3; the D gene TCRdb calls, TRBD1, cannot be checked with no DNA. CDR1 is MDHEN and CDR2 is SYDVKM in the germline V gene. The CDR3 spans 15 residues. This CDR3 is CASSATGSGADTQYF.

The chain recombines TRBV6-5 with TRBJ2-2; TCRdb proposes TRBD1, but this gene call is untestable without DNA. CDR1 and CDR2 (germline): MNHEY, SVGAGI. The CDR3 extends over 18 amino acids. CDR3 residues: CASSYDSFGQGNTGELFF.

The chain carries TRBV28 and TRBJ1-5; the TCRdb D gene call, TRBD1, has no DNA to confirm it. The germline CDR1 and CDR2 sequences are MDHEN and SYDVKM. The CDR3 spans 16 residues. The CDR3 spells CASSFPPGQRNQPQHF.